These 23 T cell receptor beta chains were all obtained from the same sample, sequenced in a study of blood T cell repertoires in COVID-19. TCRdb's table, derived via immunoSEQ multiplex PCR, lists solely in-frame clones and lacks some. The sample yields 140,000 to 150,000 clones, 84% seen once. Sequencing was performed on peripheral blood. The receptor set was obtained from a man aged 25-45 years with COVID-19, enrolled during active disease.

The V gene is TRBV19, the J gene TRBJ2-7; 9 nucleotides match TRBD2. The V gene's germline CDR1 is LNHDA and CDR2 SQIVND (reference sequence). This CDR3 has 15 amino acids. The V gene end was trimmed by 6 bases and the J gene end by 3 bases; junction bases not matched to a gene: 9. CDR3: CASRPSGAGYYEQYF. The CDR3 DNA reads TGTGCCAGTAGACCTAGCGGGGCCGGGTACTACGAGCAGTACTTC. Combining the CDR3 with reference TRBV19 and TRBJ2-7 gives the whole variable domain DGGITQSPKYLFRKEGQNVTLSCEQNLNHDAMYWYRQDPGQGLRLIYYSQIVNDFQKGDIAEGYSVSREKKESFPLTVTSAQKNPTAFYLCASRPSGAGYYEQYFGPGTRLTVT.

In this sample, this clone turned up a few times. CDR3 sequence reads: CASSLAAELYEQYF. The CDR3 region has the DNA TGCGCCAGCAGCTTGGCCGCGGAACTCTACGAGCAGTACTTC. The chain couples TRBV5-1 to TRBJ2-7, with no clear D. The CDR3 totals 14 residues. V lost 0 bases and J 3 bases, leaving 10 bases between the germline ends. The germline CDR1 and CDR2 sequences are SGHRS and YFSETQ.

J is TRBJ1-2 and V is TRBV4-2; no firm D call. The CDR3 is 15 amino acids. The V end lost 0 bases, the J end lost 4 bases, and 12 bases lay between the germline ends. The germline V gene encodes CDR1 LGHNA and CDR2 YNFKEQ. The chain's CDR3 is CASSQERGSFYGYTF. The CDR3, as DNA: TGTGCCAGCAGCCAAGAGAGAGGTAGTTTCTATGGCTACACCTTC.

The chain carries TRBV28 and TRBJ2-7; tentatively, D is TRBD2 (6 bases). The CDR3 is 14 amino acids. Per germline, CDR1 MDHEN and CDR2 SYDVKM. V was clipped by 7 bases and J by 1 base, with 14 bases between them. The chain's CDR3 is CASTRGTFSYEQYF. DNA for the CDR3: TGTGCCAGCACTCGCGGGACTTTTTCCTACGAGCAGTACTTC.

The genes are TRBV4-1 and TRBJ1-4; D unresolved. Germline V gene data show CDR1 as MGHRA and CDR2 as YSYEKL. CDR3 size: 15 residues. V shed 0 bases and J shed 7 bases, with 12 bases lying between them. The CDR3 protein is CASSQDSAGGEKLFF. The CDR3 DNA is TGCGCCAGCAGCCAAGATTCGGCAGGAGGTGAAAAACTGTTTTTT.

The chain joins TRBV19 to TRBJ1-2, with D possibly TRBD1 on 6 matching bases. Trimming removed 5 bases from V and 4 bases from J, with 14 bases in between. The CDR3 is made up of 14 amino acids. Germline-derived CDR1 and CDR2 are LNHDA and SQIVND (reference sequence). Written as DNA, the CDR3 is TGTGCCAGTAGTGATTGGGGGCTGGGCTATGGCTACACCTTC. This sequence encodes CASSDWGLGYGYTF.

In its sample, this clone was seen many times. This chain joins TRBV19 and TRBJ2-7; 7 bases map to TRBD1. Germline-derived CDR1 and CDR2 are LNHDA and SQIVND (reference sequence). This CDR3 spans 13 amino acids. With 3 bases clipped from V and 4 bases from J, the junction kept 3 bases outside the gene matches. For the CDR3, the DNA is TGTGCCAGTAGTATGGGACAGTCTTACGAGCAGTACTTC. As protein: CASSMGQSYEQYF.

J is TRBJ1-1 and V is TRBV6-2 or TRBV6-3; D possibly corresponds to TRBD1 (5 bases). Looked up from germline, CDR1 is MNHEY and CDR2 is SVGEGT. V was clipped by 5 bases and J by 0 bases, with 16 bases between them. The CDR3 sequence is 16 residues long. In nucleotides, the CDR3 is TGTGCCAGCAGTATTACCCTCGGGGGTGTGAACACTGAAGCTTTCTTT. It yields the protein CASSITLGGVNTEAFF.

This chain links TRBV28 with TRBJ2-5; 11 nucleotides line up with TRBD2. CDR3 length: 17 residues. Germline V gives CDR1 MDHEN, CDR2 SYDVKM. The ends lost 6 bases at V and 2 bases at J; junction bases unmatched: 11. The CDR3 coding sequence is TGTGCCAGCAGAACTCTCGGACTAGCGGGCCTTCAAGAGACCCAGTACTTC. Its translation: CASRTLGLAGLQETQYF.

This clone was seen a single time. V gene TRBV5-1 combines with J gene TRBJ1-1; D not certain. V was pared by 1 base and J by 2 bases, with 12 bases between. The CDR3 sequence is 15 residues long. Germline CDR1 and CDR2: SGHRS and YFSETQ. In DNA, the CDR3 is TGCGCCAGCAGCTTGAACGGGAACCTAAACACTGAAGCTTTCTTT. It yields the protein CASSLNGNLNTEAFF. The full variable domain, completed using reference TRBV5-1 and TRBJ1-1, is KAGVTQTPRYLIKTRGQQVTLSCSPISGHRSVSWYQQTPGQGLQFLFEYFSETQRNKGNFPGRFSGRQFSNSRSEMNVSTLELGDSALYLCASSLNGNLNTEAFFGQGTRLTVV.

The gene calls are TRBV28 and TRBJ1-2, with a tentative D call TRBD1 (6 bases). V was trimmed by 4 bases and J by 8 bases, leaving 20 bases between them. CDR3 length: 15 amino acids. The germline V gene has CDR1 MDHEN and CDR2 SYDVKM. CDR3 residues: CASSSPSGQLRGYTF. CDR3 bases: TGTGCCAGCAGTTCCCCGTCCGGACAGTTAAGGGGCTACACCTTC.

The J gene is TRBJ2-2, the V gene TRBV24-1; D remains ambiguous. This CDR3 has 12 residues. Trimming took off 5 bases at V and 4 bases at J, with 4 bases between the two ends. Germline CDR1 is KGHDR and CDR2 is SFDVKD. DNA for the CDR3: TGTGCCACCAGTGCGGGCACCGGGGAGCTGTTTTTT. The encoded protein is CATSAGTGELFF.

The gene calls are TRBV11-2 and TRBJ2-6, with a tentative D call TRBD2 (5 bases). The CDR3 contains 19 residues. Germline V gene lookup returns CDR1 SGHAT and CDR2 FQNNGV. Trimming took off 0 bases at V and 0 bases at J, with 15 bases between the two ends. For the CDR3, the DNA is TGTGCCAGCAGCTTAGATCGGCCAGGACTGACCTCTGGGGCCAACGTCCTGACTTTC. Protein sequence: CASSLDRPGLTSGANVLTF.

This chain links TRBV19 with TRBJ2-7; 9 positions match TRBD1. The CDR3 consists of 14 residues. The germline CDR1 and CDR2 sequences are LNHDA and SQIVND (reference sequence). V trimming: 5 bases; J trimming: 6 bases; junction bases outside the gene matches: 8. CDR3 loop: CASSLTTGGTEQYF. In DNA, the CDR3 is TGTGCCAGTAGTCTAACGACAGGGGGTACCGAGCAGTACTTC.

The chain uses TRBV29-1 and TRBJ2-7, with 7 nucleotides matching TRBD2. The V gene end was trimmed by 4 bases and the J gene end by 4 bases; junction bases not matched to a gene: 7. From germline, CDR1 is SQVTM and CDR2 ANQGSEA. The CDR3 contains 13 residues. Here the CDR3 DNA reads TGCAGCGTTGTAGGGACTACATCATACGAGCAGTACTTC. Its protein product is CSVVGTTSYEQYF.

The rearrangement uses TRBV3-1 (or the pseudogene TRBV3-2) and TRBJ1-5; D is uncertain. Germline values: CDR1 LGHDT, CDR2 YNNKEL (reference sequence). The CDR3 totals 15 residues. V was pared by 4 bases and J by 9 bases, with 19 bases between. The CDR3 reads CASSPIGRERPPQHF. The CDR3 nucleotides read TGTGCCAGCAGCCCTATAGGGAGGGAGAGGCCGCCCCAGCATTTT.

The rearrangement joins TRBV7-3 to TRBJ2-7, with D uncertain. The CDR3 spans 14 residues. Trimming took 0 bases from V and 5 from J, leaving 11 bases between them. Germline-derived CDR1 and CDR2 are SGHTA and FQGTGA. The CDR3 nucleotides read TGTGCCAGCAGCTTAACGCCTAGTGTCAACGAGCAGTACTTC. Amino acids: CASSLTPSVNEQYF.

The chain links TRBV6-4 to TRBJ1-6, with D perhaps TRBD1 (6 bases). Germline-derived CDR1 and CDR2 are MRHNA and SNTAGT. Trimming shortened V by 7 bases and J by 9 bases, and 13 bases separated the two germline ends. The CDR3 covers 13 residues. The CDR3 region is CASKTGPGSPLHF. CDR3 nucleotides: TGTGCCAGCAAGACAGGCCCTGGTTCACCCCTCCACTTT.

As for this clone: This specimen includes other DNA sequences encoding the same CDR3. The chain has TRBV3-1 (or the pseudogene TRBV3-2) and TRBJ2-7; tentatively, D is TRBD1 (6 bases). From germline, CDR1 is LGHDT and CDR2 YNNKEL (reference sequence). The CDR3 loop spans 11 amino acids. Trimming left V 6 bases short and J 4 bases short, with 7 bases between. CDR3 bases: TGTGCCAGCAGACAGGGTTACGAGCAGTACTTC. Translating it yields CASRQGYEQYF.

The genes are TRBV4-1 and TRBJ2-7; 9 bases are a match to TRBD1. The ends lost 0 bases at V and 4 bases at J; junction bases unmatched: 4. This CDR3 region has 15 residues. Germline-derived CDR1 and CDR2 are MGHRA and YSYEKL. CDR3: CASSQEGDRAYEQYF. The CDR3 region has the DNA TGCGCCAGCAGCCAAGAGGGGGACAGGGCTTACGAGCAGTACTTC.

This chain joins TRBV9 and TRBJ2-1; 11 bases fit TRBD2. V lost 4 bases to trimming and J lost 8 bases; unmatched junction nucleotides: 11. CDR3 size: 16 residues. CDR1 is SGDLS and CDR2 is YYNGEE in the germline V gene. This CDR3 is CASSNAGTSGRDEQFF. The CDR3 coding sequence is TGTGCCAGCAGCAACGCCGGGACTAGCGGAAGGGATGAGCAGTTCTTC.

The chain carries TRBV7-3 and TRBJ1-2; the D is unclear. Trimming took off 0 bases at V and 6 bases at J, with 14 bases between the two ends. The CDR3 is made up of 15 amino acids. Germline V gene sequence: CDR1 SGHTA, CDR2 FQGTGA. Here the CDR3 reads CASSLTGRGQDGYTF. The CDR3 DNA follows: TGTGCCAGCAGCTTAACGGGTAGAGGGCAGGATGGCTACACCTTC.

The rearrangement links TRBV15 to TRBJ1-4, with 8 nucleotides matching TRBD1. The trim removed 5 bases at V and 4 bases at J, leaving 6 bases unmatched. This CDR3 has 15 amino acids. Germline V lookup: CDR1 LNHNV, CDR2 YYDKDF (reference sequence). The CDR3, as DNA: TGTGCCACCAGCTTCCGGACAGGGCTTAATGAAAAACTGTTTTTT. It is translated as CATSFRTGLNEKLFF.